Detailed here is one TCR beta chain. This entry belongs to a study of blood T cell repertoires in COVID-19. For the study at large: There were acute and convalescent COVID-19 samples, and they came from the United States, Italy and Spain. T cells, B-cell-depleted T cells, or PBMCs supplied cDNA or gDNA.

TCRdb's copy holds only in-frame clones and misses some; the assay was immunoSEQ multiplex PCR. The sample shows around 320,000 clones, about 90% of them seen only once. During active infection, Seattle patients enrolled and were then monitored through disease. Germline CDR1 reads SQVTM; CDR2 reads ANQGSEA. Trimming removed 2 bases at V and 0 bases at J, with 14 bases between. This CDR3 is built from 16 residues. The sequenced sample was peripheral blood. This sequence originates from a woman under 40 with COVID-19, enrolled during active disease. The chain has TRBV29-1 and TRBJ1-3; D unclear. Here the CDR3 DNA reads TGCAGCGTTGAACGGGTGGCAGTCGGCTCTGGAAACACCATATATTTT. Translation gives CSVERVAVGSGNTIYF.